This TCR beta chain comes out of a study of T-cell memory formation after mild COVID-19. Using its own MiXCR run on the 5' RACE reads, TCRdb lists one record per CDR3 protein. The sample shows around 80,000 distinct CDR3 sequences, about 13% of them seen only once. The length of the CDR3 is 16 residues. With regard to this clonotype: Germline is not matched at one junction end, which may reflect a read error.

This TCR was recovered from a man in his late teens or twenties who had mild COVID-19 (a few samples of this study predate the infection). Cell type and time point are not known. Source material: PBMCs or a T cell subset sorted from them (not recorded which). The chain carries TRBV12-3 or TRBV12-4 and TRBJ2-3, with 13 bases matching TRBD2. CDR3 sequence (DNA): TGTGACAGCACCTACGGACTAGCGGGGGGCACAGATACGCAGTATTTT. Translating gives CDSTYGLAGGTDTQYF.